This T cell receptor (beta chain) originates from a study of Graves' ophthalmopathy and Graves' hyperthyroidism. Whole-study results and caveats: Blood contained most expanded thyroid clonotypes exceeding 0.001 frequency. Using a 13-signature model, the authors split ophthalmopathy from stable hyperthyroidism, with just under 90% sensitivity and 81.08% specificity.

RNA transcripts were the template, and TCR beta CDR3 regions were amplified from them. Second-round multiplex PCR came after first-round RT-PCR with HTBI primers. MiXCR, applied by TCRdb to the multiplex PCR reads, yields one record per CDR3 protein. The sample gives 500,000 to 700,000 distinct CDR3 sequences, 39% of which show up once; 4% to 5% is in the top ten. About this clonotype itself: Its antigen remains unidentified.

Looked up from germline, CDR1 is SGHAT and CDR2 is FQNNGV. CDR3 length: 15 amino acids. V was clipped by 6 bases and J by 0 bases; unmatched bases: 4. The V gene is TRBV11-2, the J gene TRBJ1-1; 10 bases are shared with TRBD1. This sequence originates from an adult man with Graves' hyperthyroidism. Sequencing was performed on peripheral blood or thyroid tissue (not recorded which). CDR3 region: CASRLDRGLNTEAFF. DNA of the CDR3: TGTGCCAGCAGACTAGACAGGGGGCTGAACACTGAAGCTTTCTTT. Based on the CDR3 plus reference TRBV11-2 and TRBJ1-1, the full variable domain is EAGVAQSPRYKIIEKRQSVAFWCNPISGHATLYWYQQILGQGPKLLIQFQNNGVVDDSQLPKDRFSAERLKGVDSTLKIQPAKLEDSAVYLCASRLDRGLNTEAFFGQGTRLTVV.